Sequencing of this TCR beta chain was carried out in a study of blood T cell repertoires in COVID-19. Across the study: From T cells, B-cell-depleted T cells, or PBMCs came the material, which was cDNA or gDNA.

The table came from immunoSEQ multiplex PCR; TCRdb's copy has only in-frame clones and leaves some out. The table has 55,000 or so clones, over 80% seen once. The V segment lost 4 bases and the J segment 4 bases; nucleotides outside the gene matches: 6. The CDR3 has 14 amino acids. Germline V gene lookup returns CDR1 SGHDN and CDR2 FVKESK. Specimen: peripheral blood. This sequence joins TRBV14 and TRBJ1-2; 7 bases fit TRBD1. The clonotype originates from a middle-aged man with COVID-19, enrolled during active disease. In DNA, the CDR3 is TGTGCCAGCAGCCTACAGGGGACCACCTATGGCTACACCTTC. Encoded protein: CASSLQGTTYGYTF.